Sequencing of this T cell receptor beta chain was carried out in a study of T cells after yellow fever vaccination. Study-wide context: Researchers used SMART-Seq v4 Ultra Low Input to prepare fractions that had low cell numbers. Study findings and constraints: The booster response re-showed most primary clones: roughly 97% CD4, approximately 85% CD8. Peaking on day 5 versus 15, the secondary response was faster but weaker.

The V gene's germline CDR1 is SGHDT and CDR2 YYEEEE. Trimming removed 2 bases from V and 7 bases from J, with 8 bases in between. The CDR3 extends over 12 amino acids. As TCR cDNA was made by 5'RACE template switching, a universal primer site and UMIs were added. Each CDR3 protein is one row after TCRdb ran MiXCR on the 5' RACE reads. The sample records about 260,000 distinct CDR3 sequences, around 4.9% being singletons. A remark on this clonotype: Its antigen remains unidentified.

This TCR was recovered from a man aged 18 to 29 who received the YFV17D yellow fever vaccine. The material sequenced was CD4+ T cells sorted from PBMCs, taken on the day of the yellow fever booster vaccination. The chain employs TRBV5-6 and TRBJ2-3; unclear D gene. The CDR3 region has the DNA TGTGCCAGCAGCTTTAGGCCTCATACGCAGTATTTT. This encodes CASSFRPHTQYF.